This T cell receptor (beta chain) was retrieved from a study of tumour-infiltrating T cells in Burkitt lymphoma. The CDR3 is made up of 13 amino acids. Germline CDR1 reads MNHEY; CDR2 reads SVGAGI. The V end lost 5 bases, the J end lost 3 bases, and 7 bases lay between the germline ends. TCRdb's copy holds only in-frame clones and misses some; the assay was immunoSEQ multiplex PCR. The sample carries fewer than 2,000 clones, about 17% recorded once. The receptor's source is a human donor with diffuse large B-cell lymphoma. The sample was tumor tissue. The J gene is TRBJ1-4, the V gene TRBV6-5, with D possibly TRBD1 on 6 matching bases. The CDR3 protein is CASSTGSNEKLFF. DNA of the CDR3: TGTGCCAGCAGTACAGGGTCTAATGAAAAACTGTTTTTT.